What follows are 6 T cell receptor beta chains derived from one specimen sequenced in a study of Graves' ophthalmopathy and Graves' hyperthyroidism. Amplification of TCR beta CDR3 regions used RNA transcripts. First-round RT-PCR employed HTBI primers, with a second-round multiplex PCR after it. TCRdb reanalysed the multiplex PCR reads using MiXCR and keeps one entry per CDR3 protein. The profile covers 600,000 to 650,000 distinct CDR3 sequences, with about 24% appearing a single time and around 7% taken by the ten largest. The sample was peripheral blood. These receptors were collected from a woman under 30 with stable Graves' hyperthyroidism. Some clones in this sample may be carry-over from other donors' samples.

In its sample, this clonotype was seen many times. This rearrangement joins TRBV7-8 to TRBJ2-5; a possible D gene is TRBD2 (5 bases). The germline gives CDR1 SGHVS, CDR2 FQNEAQ. The CDR3 runs to 14 residues. Trimming stripped 7 bases from V and 5 bases from J, with 17 bases between. DNA for the CDR3: TGTGCCAGCATCCACTTCTCCGGGGAGGAGACCCAGTACTTC. Protein sequence: CASIHFSGEETQYF.

The chain has TRBV4-1 and TRBJ2-2, with 9 bases matching TRBD2. Germline assignment: CDR1 MGHRA and CDR2 YSYEKL. The CDR3 consists of 15 residues. V shed 4 bases and J 5 bases; nucleotides not matched to a gene: 5. The CDR3 loop reads CASSPLAGRTGELFF. The CDR3 bases are TGCGCCAGCAGCCCACTAGCGGGTAGGACCGGGGAGCTGTTTTTT.

V usage is TRBV2 and J usage is TRBJ1-1, with D maybe TRBD1 (6 bases). Germline lookup yields CDR1 SNHLY and CDR2 FYNNEI. V was clipped by 8 bases and J by 4 bases, with 20 bases between them. The CDR3 has 15 amino acids. The CDR3 DNA reads as TGTGCCAGCGCTCCCAGAGGGGGAGAAGGCACTGAAGCTTTCTTT. It yields the protein CASAPRGGEGTEAFF.

This clonotype has a handful of counts. This could be a read error, since a much larger clone is one nucleotide away. The rearrangement uses TRBV7-3 and TRBJ1-2; D not certain. The CDR3 is made up of 13 amino acids. Germline-derived CDR1 and CDR2 are SGHTA and FQGTGA. CDR3 sequence: CAGSWEGRFGYTF. The DNA for the CDR3 is TGTGCCGGCAGCTGGGAAGGGAGGTTCGGCTACACCTTC.

The CDR3 here is CASSARVRDYEQYF. CDR3 DNA: TGTGCCAGCAGCGCGAGAGTAAGGGACTACGAGCAGTACTTC. The chain carries TRBV13 and TRBJ2-7; D unclear. The CDR3 runs 14 residues. V lost 5 bases and J lost 3, with 14 bases in between. Germline V gene lookup returns CDR1 PRHDT and CDR2 FYEKMQ (reference sequence).

The table lists this clonotype with a few counts. This rearrangement joins TRBV6-5 to TRBJ1-2, with a tentative D call TRBD1 (5 bases). Per the germline V gene, CDR1 is MNHEY and CDR2 is SVGAGI. The V gene lost 0 bases and the J gene lost 3 bases, with 11 bases spanning the gap. This CDR3 has 15 residues. The CDR3 here is CASSYSAGSDYGYTF. As DNA, the CDR3 is TGTGCCAGCAGTTACTCGGCAGGGTCGGACTATGGCTACACCTTC.